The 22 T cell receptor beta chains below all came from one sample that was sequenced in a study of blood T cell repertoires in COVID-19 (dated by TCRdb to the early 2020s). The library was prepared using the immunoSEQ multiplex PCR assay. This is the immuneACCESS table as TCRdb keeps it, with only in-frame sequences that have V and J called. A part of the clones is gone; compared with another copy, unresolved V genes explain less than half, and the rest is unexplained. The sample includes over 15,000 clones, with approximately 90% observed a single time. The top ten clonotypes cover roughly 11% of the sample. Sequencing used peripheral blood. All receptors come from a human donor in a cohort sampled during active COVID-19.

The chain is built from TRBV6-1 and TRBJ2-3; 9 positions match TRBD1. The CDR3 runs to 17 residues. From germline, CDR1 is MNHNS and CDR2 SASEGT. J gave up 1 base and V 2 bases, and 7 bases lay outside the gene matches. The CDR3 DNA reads TGTGCCAGCAGTGAAAGGACAGGGGCCCGCGGCACAGATACGCAGTATTTT. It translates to CASSERTGARGTDTQYF.

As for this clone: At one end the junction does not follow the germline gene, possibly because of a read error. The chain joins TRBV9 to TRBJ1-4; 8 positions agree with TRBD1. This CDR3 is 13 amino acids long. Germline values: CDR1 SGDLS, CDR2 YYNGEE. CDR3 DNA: TGTGCCAGCAGCCCAATTCCAGGGGGCCGGGTGCTTTTT. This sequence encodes CASSPIPGGRVLF.

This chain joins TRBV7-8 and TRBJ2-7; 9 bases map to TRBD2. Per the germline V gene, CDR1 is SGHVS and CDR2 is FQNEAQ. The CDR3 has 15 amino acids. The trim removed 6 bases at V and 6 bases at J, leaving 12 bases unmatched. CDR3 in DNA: TGTGCCAGCAGGGCCCCCGGTAGCGGGAGTGGCGAGCAGTACTTC. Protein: CASRAPGSGSGEQYF.

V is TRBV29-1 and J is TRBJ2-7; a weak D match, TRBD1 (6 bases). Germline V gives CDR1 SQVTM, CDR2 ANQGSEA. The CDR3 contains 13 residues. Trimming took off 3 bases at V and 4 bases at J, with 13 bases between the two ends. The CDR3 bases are TGCAGCGTTGAGGCGGACAGCTCTTACGAGCAGTACTTC. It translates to CSVEADSSYEQYF.

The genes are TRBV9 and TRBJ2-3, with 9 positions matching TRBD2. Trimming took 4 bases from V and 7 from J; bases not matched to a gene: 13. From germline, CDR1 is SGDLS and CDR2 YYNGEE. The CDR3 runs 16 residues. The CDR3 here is CASSPIGDSGRHTQYF. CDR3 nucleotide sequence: TGTGCCAGCAGCCCTATCGGGGATAGCGGGAGACATACGCAGTATTTT.

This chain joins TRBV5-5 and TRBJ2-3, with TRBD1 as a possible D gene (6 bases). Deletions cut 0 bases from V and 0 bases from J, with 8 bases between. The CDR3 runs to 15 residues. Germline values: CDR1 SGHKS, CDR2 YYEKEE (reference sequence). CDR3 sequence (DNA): TGTGCCAGCAGCTTGGGGACAGTCAGCACAGATACGCAGTATTTT. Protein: CASSLGTVSTDTQYF.

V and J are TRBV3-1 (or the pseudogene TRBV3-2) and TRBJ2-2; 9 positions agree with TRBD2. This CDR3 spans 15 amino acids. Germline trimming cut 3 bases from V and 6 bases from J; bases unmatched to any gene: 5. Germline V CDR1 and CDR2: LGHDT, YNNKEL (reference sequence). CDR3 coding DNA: TGTGCCAGCAGCCACCCTAGCGGGATACCCGGGGAGCTGTTTTTT. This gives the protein CASSHPSGIPGELFF.

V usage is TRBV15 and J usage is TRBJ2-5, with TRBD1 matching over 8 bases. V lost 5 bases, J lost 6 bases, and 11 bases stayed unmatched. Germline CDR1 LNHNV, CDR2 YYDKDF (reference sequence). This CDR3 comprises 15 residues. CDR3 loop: CATSARGTGLKTQYF. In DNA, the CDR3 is TGTGCCACCAGCGCACGAGGGACAGGCTTGAAGACCCAGTACTTC.

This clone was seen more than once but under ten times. The CDR3 region is CASSLGGQGITTF. The CDR3 region has the DNA TGTGCCAGCAGCTTAGGAGGACAGGGAATAACCACCTTC. The rearrangement joins TRBV7-9 to TRBJ1-2; 8 nucleotides agree with TRBD1. V shed 1 base and J 13 bases; nucleotides not matched to a gene: 8. The germline gives CDR1 SEHNR, CDR2 FQNEAQ (reference sequence). The CDR3 loop spans 13 amino acids.

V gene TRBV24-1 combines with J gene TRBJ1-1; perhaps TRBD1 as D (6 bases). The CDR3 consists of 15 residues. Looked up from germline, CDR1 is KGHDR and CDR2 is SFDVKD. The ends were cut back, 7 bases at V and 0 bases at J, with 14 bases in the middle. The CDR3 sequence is CATSPGTLMNTEAFF. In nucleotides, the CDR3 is TGTGCCACCAGCCCCGGGACACTTATGAACACTGAAGCTTTCTTT.

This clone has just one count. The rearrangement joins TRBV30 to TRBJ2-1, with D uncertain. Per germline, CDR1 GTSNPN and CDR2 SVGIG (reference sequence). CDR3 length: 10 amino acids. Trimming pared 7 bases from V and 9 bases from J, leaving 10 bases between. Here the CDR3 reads CALATGEQFF. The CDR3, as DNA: TGTGCCTTAGCTACCGGTGAGCAGTTCTTC.

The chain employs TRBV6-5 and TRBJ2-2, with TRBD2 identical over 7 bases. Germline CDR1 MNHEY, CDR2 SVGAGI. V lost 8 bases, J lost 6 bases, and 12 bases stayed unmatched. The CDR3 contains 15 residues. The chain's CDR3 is CASSSRLADSGELFF. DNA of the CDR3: TGTGCCAGCTCTAGCAGGCTAGCGGATTCCGGGGAGCTGTTTTTT.

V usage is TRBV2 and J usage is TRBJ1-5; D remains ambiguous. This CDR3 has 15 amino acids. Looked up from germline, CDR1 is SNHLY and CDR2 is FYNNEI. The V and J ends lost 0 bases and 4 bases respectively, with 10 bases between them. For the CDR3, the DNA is TGTGCCAGCAGTGAAGCGGCGGCCCCGAATCAGCCCCAGCATTTT. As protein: CASSEAAAPNQPQHF.

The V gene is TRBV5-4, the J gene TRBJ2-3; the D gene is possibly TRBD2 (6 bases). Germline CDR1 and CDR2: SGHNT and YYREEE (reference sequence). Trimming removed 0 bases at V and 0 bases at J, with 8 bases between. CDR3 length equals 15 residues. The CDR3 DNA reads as TGTGCCAGCAGCTTGGCAAGCGGGAGCACAGATACGCAGTATTTT. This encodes CASSLASGSTDTQYF.

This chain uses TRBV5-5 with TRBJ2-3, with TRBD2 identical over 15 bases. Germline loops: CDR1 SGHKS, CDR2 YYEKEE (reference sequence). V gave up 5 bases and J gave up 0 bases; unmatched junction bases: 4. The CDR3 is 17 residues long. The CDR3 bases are TGTGCCAGCAGTTACGGACTAGCGGGAGGGAGCACAGATACGCAGTATTTT. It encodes CASSYGLAGGSTDTQYF. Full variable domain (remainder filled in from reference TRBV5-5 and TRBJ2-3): DAGVTQSPTHLIKTRGQQVTLRCSPISGHKSVSWYQQVLGQGPQFIFQYYEKEERGRGNFPDRFSARQFPNYSSELNVNALLLGDSALYLCASSYGLAGGSTDTQYFGPGTRLTVL.

Here the CDR3 DNA reads TGTGCCAGCAGGTCGACAGACATGGTCACAGATACGCAGTATTTT. This gives the protein CASRSTDMVTDTQYF. This chain links TRBV28 with TRBJ2-3; D is perhaps TRBD1 (5 bases). V shed 6 bases and J shed 2 bases, with 15 bases lying between them. Per the germline V gene, CDR1 is MDHEN and CDR2 is SYDVKM. CDR3 size: 15 residues.

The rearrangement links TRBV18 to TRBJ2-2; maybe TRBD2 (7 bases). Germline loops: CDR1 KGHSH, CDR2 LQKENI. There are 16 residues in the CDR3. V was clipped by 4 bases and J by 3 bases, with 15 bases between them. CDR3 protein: CASSLFAGADTGELFF. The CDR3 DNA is TGTGCCAGCTCACTGTTCGCGGGGGCGGACACCGGGGAGCTGTTTTTT.

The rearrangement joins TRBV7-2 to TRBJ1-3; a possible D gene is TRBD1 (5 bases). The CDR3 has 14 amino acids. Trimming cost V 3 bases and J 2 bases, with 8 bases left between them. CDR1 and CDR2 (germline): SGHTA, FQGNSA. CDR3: CASSFDRTGNTIYF. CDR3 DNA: TGTGCCAGCAGCTTTGACAGAACTGGAAACACCATATATTTT.

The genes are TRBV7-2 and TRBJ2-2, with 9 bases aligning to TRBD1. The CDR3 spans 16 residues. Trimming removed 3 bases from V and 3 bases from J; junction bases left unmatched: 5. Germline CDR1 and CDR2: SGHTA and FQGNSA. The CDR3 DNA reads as TGTGCCAGCAGCTTTACAGGGGGCGCCGACACCGGGGAGCTGTTTTTT. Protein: CASSFTGGADTGELFF.

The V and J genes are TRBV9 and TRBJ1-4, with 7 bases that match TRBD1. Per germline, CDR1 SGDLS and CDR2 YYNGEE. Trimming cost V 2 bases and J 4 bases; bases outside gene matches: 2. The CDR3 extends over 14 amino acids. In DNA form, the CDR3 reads TGTGCCAGCAGCGTGGACAGGAATAATGAAAAACTGTTTTTT. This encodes CASSVDRNNEKLFF.

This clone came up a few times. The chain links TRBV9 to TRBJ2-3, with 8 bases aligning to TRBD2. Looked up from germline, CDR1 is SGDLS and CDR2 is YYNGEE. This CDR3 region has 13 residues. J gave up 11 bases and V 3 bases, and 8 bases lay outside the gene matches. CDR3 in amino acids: CASSDLAGFGQYF. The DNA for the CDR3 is TGTGCCAGCAGCGACCTAGCGGGTTTCGGGCAGTATTTT. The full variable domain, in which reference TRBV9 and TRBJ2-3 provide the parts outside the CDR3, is DSGVTQTPKHLITATGQRVTLRCSPRSGDLSVYWYQQSLDQGLQFLIQYYNGEERAKGNILERFSAQQFPDLHSELNLSSLELGDSALYFCASSDLAGFGQYFGPGTRLTVL.

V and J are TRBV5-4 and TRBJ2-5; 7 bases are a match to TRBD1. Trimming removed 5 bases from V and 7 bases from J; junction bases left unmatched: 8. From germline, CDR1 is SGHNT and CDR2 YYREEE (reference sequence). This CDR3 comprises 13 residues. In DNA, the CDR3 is TGTGCCAGCAGGAAACAGGGGTACGGGACCCAGTACTTC. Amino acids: CASRKQGYGTQYF.